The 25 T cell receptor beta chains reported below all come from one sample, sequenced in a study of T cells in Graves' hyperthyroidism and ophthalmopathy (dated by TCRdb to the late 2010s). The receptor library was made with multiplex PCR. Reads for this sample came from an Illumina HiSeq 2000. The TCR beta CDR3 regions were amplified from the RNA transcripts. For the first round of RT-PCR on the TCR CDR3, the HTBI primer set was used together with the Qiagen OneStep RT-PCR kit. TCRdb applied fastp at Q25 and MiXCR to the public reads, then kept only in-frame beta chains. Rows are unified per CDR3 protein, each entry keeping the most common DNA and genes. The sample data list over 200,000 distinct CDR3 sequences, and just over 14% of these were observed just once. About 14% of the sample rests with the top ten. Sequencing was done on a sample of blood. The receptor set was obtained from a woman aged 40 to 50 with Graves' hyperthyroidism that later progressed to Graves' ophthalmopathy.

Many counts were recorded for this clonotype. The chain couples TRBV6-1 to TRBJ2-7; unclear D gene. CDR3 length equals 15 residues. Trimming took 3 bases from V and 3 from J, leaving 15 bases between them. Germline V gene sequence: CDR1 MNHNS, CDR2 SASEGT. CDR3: CASSDRPFLIYEQYF. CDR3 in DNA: TGTGCCAGCAGTGATCGCCCTTTTCTGATCTACGAGCAGTACTTC.

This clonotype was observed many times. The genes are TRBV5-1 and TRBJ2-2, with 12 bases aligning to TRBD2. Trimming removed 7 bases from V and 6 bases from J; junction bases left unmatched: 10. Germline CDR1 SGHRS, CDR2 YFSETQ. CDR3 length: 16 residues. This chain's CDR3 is CASQIGLAGSPGELFF. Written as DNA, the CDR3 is TGCGCCAGCCAGATAGGACTAGCGGGATCCCCCGGGGAGCTGTTTTTT.

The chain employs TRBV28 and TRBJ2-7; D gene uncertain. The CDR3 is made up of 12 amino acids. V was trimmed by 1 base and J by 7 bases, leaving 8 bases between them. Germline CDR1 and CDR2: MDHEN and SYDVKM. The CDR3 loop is CASSLFPGEQYF. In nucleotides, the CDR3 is TGTGCCAGCAGTTTATTCCCCGGGGAGCAGTACTTC.

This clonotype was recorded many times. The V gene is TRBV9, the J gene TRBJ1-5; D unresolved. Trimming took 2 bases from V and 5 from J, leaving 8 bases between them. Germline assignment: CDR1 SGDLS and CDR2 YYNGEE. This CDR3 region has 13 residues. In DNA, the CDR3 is TGTGCCAGCAGCGTGGATCCTGATCAGCCCCAGCATTTT. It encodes CASSVDPDQPQHF. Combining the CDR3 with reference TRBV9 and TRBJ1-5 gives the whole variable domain DSGVTQTPKHLITATGQRVTLRCSPRSGDLSVYWYQQSLDQGLQFLIQYYNGEERAKGNILERFSAQQFPDLHSELNLSSLELGDSALYFCASSVDPDQPQHFGDGTRLSIL.

This CDR3 reads CASTGQGQHYNSPLHF. The CDR3 region has the DNA TGTGCCAGCACAGGACAGGGACAGCACTATAATTCACCCCTCCACTTT. This chain joins TRBV2 and TRBJ1-6; 8 positions match TRBD1. V shed 7 bases and J 3 bases; nucleotides not matched to a gene: 8. The CDR3 totals 16 residues. The germline gives CDR1 SNHLY, CDR2 FYNNEI.

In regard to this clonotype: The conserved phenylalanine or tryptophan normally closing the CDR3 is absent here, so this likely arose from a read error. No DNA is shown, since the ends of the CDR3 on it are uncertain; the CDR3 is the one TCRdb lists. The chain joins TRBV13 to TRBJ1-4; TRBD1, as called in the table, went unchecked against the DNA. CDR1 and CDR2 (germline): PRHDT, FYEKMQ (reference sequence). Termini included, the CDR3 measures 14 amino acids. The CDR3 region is CASSIRGINEKLFV.

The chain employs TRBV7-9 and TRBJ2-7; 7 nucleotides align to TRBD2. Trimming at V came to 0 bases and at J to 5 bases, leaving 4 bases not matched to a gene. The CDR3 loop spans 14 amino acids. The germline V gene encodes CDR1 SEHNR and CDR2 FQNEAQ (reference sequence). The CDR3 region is CASSLAGGKHEQYF. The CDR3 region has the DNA TGTGCCAGCAGCTTAGCGGGAGGGAAGCACGAGCAGTACTTC.

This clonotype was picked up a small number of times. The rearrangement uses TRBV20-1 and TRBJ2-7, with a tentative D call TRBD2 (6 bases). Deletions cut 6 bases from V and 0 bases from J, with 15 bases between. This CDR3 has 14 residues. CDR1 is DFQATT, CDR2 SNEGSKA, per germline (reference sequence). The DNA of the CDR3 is TGCAGTGCAAAGGGGACTTTCAGCTCCTACGAGCAGTACTTC. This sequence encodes CSAKGTFSSYEQYF.

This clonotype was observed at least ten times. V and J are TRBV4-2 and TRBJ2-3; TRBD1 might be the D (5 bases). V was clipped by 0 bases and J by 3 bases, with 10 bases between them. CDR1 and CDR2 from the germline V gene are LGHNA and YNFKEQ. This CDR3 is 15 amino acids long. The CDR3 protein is CASSQDRVGTDTQYF. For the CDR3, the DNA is TGTGCCAGCAGCCAAGACAGGGTGGGAACAGATACGCAGTATTTT.

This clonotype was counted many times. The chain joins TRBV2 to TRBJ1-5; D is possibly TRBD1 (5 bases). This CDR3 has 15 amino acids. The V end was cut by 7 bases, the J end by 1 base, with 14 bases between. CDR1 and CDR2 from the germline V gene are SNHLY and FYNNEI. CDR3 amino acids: CASTPGGRSNQPQHF. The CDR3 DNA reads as TGTGCCAGCACCCCGGGGGGTCGGAGCAATCAGCCCCAGCATTTT.

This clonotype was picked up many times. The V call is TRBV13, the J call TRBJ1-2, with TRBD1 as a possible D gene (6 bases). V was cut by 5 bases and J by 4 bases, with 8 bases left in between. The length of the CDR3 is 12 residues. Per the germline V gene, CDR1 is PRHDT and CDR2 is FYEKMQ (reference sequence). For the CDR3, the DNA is TGTGCCAGCAGCCAACAGGGCTATGGCTACACCTTC. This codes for CASSQQGYGYTF.

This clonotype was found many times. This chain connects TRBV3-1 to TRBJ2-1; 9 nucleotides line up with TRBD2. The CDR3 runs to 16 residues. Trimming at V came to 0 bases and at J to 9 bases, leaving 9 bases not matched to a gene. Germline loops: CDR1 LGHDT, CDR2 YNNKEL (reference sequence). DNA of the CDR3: TGTGCCAGCAGCCAAGATTTTGGGGCGGGAGGGAGTGAGCAGTTCTTC. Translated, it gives CASSQDFGAGGSEQFF.

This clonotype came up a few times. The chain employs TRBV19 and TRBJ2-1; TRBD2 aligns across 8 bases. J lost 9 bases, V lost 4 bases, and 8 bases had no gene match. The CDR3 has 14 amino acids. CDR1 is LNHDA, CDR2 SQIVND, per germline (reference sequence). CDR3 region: CASSKGLEGGEQFF. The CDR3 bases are TGTGCCAGTAGTAAGGGACTAGAGGGGGGTGAGCAGTTCTTC.

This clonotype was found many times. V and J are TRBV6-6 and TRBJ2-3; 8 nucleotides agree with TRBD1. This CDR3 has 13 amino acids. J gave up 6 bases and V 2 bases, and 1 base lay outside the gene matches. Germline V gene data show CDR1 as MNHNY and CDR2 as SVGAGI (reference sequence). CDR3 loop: CASSYRTGDTQYF. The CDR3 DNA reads TGTGCCAGCAGTTACCGGACAGGGGATACGCAGTATTTT.

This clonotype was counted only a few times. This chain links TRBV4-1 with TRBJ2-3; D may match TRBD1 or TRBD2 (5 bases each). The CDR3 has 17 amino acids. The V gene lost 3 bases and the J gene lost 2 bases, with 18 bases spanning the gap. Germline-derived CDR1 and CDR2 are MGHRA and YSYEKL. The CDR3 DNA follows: TGCGCCAGCAGCCAGAGGGCCACCGGGACCAACACAGATACGCAGTATTTT. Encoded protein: CASSQRATGTNTDTQYF.

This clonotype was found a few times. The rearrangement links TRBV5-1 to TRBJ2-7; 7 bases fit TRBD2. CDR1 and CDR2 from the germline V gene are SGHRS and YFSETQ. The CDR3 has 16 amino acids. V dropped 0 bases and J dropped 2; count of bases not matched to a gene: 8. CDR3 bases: TGCGCCAGCAGCTTGGCGGGAGGCGGGAACCCCTACGAGCAGTACTTC. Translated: CASSLAGGGNPYEQYF.

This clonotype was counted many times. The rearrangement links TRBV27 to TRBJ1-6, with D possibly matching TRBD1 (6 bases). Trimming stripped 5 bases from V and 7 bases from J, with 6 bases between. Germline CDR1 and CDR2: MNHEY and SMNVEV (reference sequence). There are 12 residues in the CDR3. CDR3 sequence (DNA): TGTGCCAGCAGTGACAGGAATTCACCCCTCCACTTT. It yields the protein CASSDRNSPLHF.

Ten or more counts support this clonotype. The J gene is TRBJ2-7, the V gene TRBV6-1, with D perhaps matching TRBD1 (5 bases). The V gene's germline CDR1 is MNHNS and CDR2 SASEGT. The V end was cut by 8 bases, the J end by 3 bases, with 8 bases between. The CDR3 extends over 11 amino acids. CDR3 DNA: TGTGCCAGCGGGGCCTTCTACGAGCAGTACTTC. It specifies CASGAFYEQYF.

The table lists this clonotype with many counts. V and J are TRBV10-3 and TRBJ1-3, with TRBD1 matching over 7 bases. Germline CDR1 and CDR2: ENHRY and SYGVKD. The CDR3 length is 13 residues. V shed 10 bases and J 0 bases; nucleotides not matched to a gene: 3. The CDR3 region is CATYRGSGNTIYF. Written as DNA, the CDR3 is TGTGCCACTTACAGGGGCTCTGGAAACACCATATATTTT.

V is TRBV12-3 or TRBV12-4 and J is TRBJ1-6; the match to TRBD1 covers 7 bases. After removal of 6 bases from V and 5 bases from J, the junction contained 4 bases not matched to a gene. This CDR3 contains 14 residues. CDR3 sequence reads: CASRSTGDNSPLHF. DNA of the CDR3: TGTGCCAGCAGGTCCACAGGGGATAATTCACCCCTCCACTTT.

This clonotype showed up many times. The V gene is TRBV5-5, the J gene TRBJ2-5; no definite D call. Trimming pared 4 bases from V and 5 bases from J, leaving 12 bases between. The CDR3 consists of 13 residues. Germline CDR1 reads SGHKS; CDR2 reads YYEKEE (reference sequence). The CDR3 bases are TGTGCCAGCAGCCTCAACCTAGGCGAGACCCAGTACTTC. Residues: CASSLNLGETQYF.

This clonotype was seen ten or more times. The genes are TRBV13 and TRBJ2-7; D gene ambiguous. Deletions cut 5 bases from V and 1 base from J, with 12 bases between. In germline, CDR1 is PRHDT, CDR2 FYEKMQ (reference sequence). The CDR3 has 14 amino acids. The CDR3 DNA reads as TGTGCCAGCAGCACCAAGTACGGTTCCTACGAGCAGTACTTC. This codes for CASSTKYGSYEQYF.

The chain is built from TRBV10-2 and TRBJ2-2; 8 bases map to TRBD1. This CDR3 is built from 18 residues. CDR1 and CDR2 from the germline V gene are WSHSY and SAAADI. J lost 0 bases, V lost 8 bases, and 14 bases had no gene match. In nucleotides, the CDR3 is TGCGCCAGCCAGGACAGGGTGGCAGCGGCCACGAACACCGGGGAGCTGTTTTTT. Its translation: CASQDRVAAATNTGELFF.

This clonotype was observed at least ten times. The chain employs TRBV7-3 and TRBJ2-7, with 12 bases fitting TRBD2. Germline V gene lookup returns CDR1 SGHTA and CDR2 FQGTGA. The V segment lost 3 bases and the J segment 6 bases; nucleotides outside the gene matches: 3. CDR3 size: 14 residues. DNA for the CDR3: TGTGCCAGCAGCTTTGGACTAGCGGGAAGCGAGCAGTACTTC. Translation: CASSFGLAGSEQYF.

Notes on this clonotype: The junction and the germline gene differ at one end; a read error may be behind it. The CDR3 reads CASSQDPGQLDF. CDR3 nucleotide sequence: TGTGCCAGCAGCCAAGATCCGGGACAGCTCGACTTC. This rearrangement joins TRBV3-1 to TRBJ2-5, with 7 nucleotides matching TRBD1. The germline CDR1 and CDR2 sequences are LGHDT and YNNKEL (reference sequence). This CDR3 is 12 amino acids long.